The rows below give T cell receptor beta chains drawn from one sample of a study of somatic mutations in cytotoxic T cells in rheumatoid arthritis. Only in-frame clones appear in the TCRdb table, and some are missing; sequencing was by immunoSEQ multiplex PCR. The sample holds some 11,000 clones, around 80% seen once. Sequenced sample: CD8+ T cells sorted from blood. The receptor set was obtained from an adult with rheumatoid arthritis. Each CDR3 is given with its conserved first and last residue. Each record gives: clone size, CDR3 length, V gene, D gene, J gene, CDR3 protein, CDR3 DNA. D genes are given only for firm matches. Only part of the rows carry a size: once, few, many, or a class if the clone is expanded.

clone size: -; CDR3 length: 15; V gene: TRBV7-9; D gene: -; J gene: TRBJ2-3; CDR3 protein: CASSGTESPQGTQYF; CDR3 DNA: TGTGCCAGCAGCGGGACCGAGTCCCCACAAGGTACGCAGTATTTT
clone size: -; CDR3 length: 15; V gene: TRBV28; D gene: -; J gene: TRBJ2-1; CDR3 protein: CASSPLQETDNEQFF; CDR3 DNA: TGTGCCAGCAGTCCACTACAAGAAACCGACAATGAGCAGTTCTTC
clone size: -; CDR3 length: 15; V gene: TRBV11-2; D gene: TRBD1; J gene: TRBJ1-6; CDR3 protein: CASSGPGQGNSPLHF; CDR3 DNA: TGTGCCAGCAGCGGTCCGGGACAGGGTAATTCACCCCTCCACTTT
clone size: medium-sized; CDR3 length: 15; V gene: TRBV10-2; D gene: -; J gene: TRBJ1-5; CDR3 protein: CASSEAGTANQPQHF; CDR3 DNA: TGCGCCAGCAGTGAAGCGGGGACGGCCAATCAGCCCCAGCATTTT
clone size: few; CDR3 length: 17; V gene: TRBV2; D gene: -; J gene: TRBJ1-5; CDR3 protein: CASSETPGGFSNQPQHF; CDR3 DNA: TGTGCCAGCAGTGAAACCCCTGGGGGGTTTAGCAATCAGCCCCAGCATTTT
clone size: -; CDR3 length: 12; V gene: TRBV2; D gene: -; J gene: TRBJ2-7; CDR3 protein: CASGLSSYEQYF; CDR3 DNA: TGTGCCAGCGGACTGAGCTCCTACGAGCAGTACTTC
clone size: few; CDR3 length: 14; V gene: TRBV7-9; D gene: -; J gene: TRBJ1-1; CDR3 protein: CASSSYRVRAEAFF; CDR3 DNA: TGTGCCAGCAGCTCGTACAGGGTTCGGGCTGAAGCTTTCTTT
clone size: once; CDR3 length: 13; V gene: TRBV25-1; D gene: -; J gene: TRBJ2-1; CDR3 protein: CASSRDRFNEQFF; CDR3 DNA: TGTGCCAGCAGTCGAGACAGGTTCAATGAGCAGTTCTTC
clone size: few; CDR3 length: 13; V gene: TRBV6-5; D gene: TRBD1; J gene: TRBJ2-7; CDR3 protein: CASSYDRVNEQYF; CDR3 DNA: TGTGCCAGCAGTTATGACAGGGTTAACGAGCAGTACTTC
clone size: -; CDR3 length: 17; V gene: TRBV4-1; D gene: -; J gene: TRBJ1-6; CDR3 protein: CASSQDPYGAYNSPLHF; CDR3 DNA: TGCGCCAGCAGCCAAGATCCTTATGGAGCGTATAATTCACCCCTCCACTTT
clone size: -; CDR3 length: 17; V gene: TRBV10-3; D gene: TRBD2; J gene: TRBJ2-3; CDR3 protein: CAISESASGGVTDTQYF; CDR3 DNA: TGTGCCATCAGTGAGTCTGCTAGCGGGGGGGTAACAGATACGCAGTATTTT
clone size: once; CDR3 length: 18; V gene: TRBV7-2; D gene: TRBD2; J gene: TRBJ2-5; CDR3 protein: CASSFSGLAGIIKETQYF; CDR3 DNA: TGTGCCAGCAGCTTTTCGGGACTAGCGGGCATAATAAAAGAGACCCAGTACTTC
clone size: -; CDR3 length: 14; V gene: TRBV29-1; D gene: TRBD2; J gene: TRBJ2-5; CDR3 protein: CSAAGASGRETQYF; CDR3 DNA: TGCAGCGCCGCCGGGGCTAGCGGGAGAGAGACCCAGTACTTC
clone size: once; CDR3 length: 16; V gene: TRBV2; D gene: -; J gene: TRBJ1-1; CDR3 protein: CASSEGGGRGNTEAFF; CDR3 DNA: TGTGCCAGCAGTGAAGGGGGGGGAAGGGGGAACACTGAAGCTTTCTTT
clone size: few; CDR3 length: 16; V gene: TRBV6-1; D gene: -; J gene: TRBJ1-6; CDR3 protein: CASSGEGDRYNSPLHF; CDR3 DNA: TGTGCCAGCAGTGGGGAGGGGGATAGGTATAATTCACCCCTCCACTTT
clone size: -; CDR3 length: 15; V gene: TRBV6-5; D gene: -; J gene: TRBJ2-3; CDR3 protein: CASSPYGELADTQYF; CDR3 DNA: TGTGCCAGCAGTCCATACGGGGAACTAGCAGATACGCAGTATTTT
clone size: -; CDR3 length: 15; V gene: TRBV11-2; D gene: -; J gene: TRBJ1-6; CDR3 protein: CASSLQFLAYSPLHF; CDR3 DNA: TGTGCCAGCAGCTTACAGTTCCTGGCCTATTCACCCCTCCACTTT
clone size: -; CDR3 length: 15; V gene: TRBV4-1; D gene: -; J gene: TRBJ1-4; CDR3 protein: CASSHVLRESEKLFF; CDR3 DNA: TGCGCCAGCAGCCACGTATTACGGGAAAGTGAAAAACTGTTTTTT
clone size: -; CDR3 length: 15; V gene: TRBV25-1; D gene: TRBD2; J gene: TRBJ2-3; CDR3 protein: CASSEGGTPGDTQYF; CDR3 DNA: TGTGCCAGCAGTGAGGGGGGGACCCCGGGGGATACGCAGTATTTT